This T cell receptor (beta chain) emerged from a study of human T cells and chemical hapten exposure. Study-level background: Patients had diphenylcyclopropenone applied to the scalp weekly throughout the roughly 25-week study.

Notes on the study in general: Expanded TCRs produced significantly more large CDR3 similarity clusters than controls did.

The V end was cut by 9 bases, the J end by 1 base, with 12 bases between. The CDR3 has 13 residues. Germline V gene lookup returns CDR1 MNHNS and CDR2 SASEGT. The table lists this clonotype with many counts. What it binds is unknown. Individual cDNA molecules (in the library) carried attached unique molecular identifiers. One entry per CDR3 protein results from TCRdb running MiXCR on the RACE reads. The data contain some 340,000 distinct CDR3 sequences, approximately 6.9% of them seen just once; the ten biggest clones take up approximately 8%. Time point denoted: patch test 1, 2 weeks after DPC sensitization. The treatment here: therapeutic diphenylcyclopropenone sensitization with weekly scalp DPC. Donors were 18 to 70-year-old alopecia patients suitable for DPC.

The input for sequencing was whole blood, taken in connection with sensitization to the hapten diphenylcyclopropenone (DPC). The rearrangement uses TRBV6-1 and TRBJ1-1; TRBD1 is a possible D gene (6 bases). The TCR comes from a woman under 30 with alopecia areata. Some clones in this sample may be carry-over from other donors' samples. The CDR3 sequence: CASNREANTEAFF. The DNA of the CDR3 is TGTGCCAGTAACAGGGAGGCGAACACTGAAGCTTTCTTT.